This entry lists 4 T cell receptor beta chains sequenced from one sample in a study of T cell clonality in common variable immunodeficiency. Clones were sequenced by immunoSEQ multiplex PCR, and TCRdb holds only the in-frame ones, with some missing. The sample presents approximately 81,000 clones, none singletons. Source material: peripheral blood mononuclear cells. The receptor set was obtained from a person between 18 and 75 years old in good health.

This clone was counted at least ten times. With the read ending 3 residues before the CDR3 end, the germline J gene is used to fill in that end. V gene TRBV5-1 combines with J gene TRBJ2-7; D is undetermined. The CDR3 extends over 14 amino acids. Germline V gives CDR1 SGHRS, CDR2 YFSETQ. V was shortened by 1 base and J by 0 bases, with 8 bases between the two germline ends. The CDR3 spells CASSLIEASYEQYF. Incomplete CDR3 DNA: TGCGCCAGCAGCTTGATCGAGGCCTCCTACGAG.

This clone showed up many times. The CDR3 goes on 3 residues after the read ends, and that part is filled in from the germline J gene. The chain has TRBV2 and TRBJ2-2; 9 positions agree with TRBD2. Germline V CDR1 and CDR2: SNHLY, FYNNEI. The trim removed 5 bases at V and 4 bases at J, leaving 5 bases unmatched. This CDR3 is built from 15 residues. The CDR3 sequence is CASSPSGATTGELFF. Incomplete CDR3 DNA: TGTGCCAGCAGTCCTAGCGGGGCTACCACCGGGGAG. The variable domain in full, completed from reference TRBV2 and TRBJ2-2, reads EPEVTQTPSHQVTQMGQEVILRCVPISNHLYFYWYRQILGQKVEFLVSFYNNEISEKSEIFDDQFSVERPDGSNFTLKIRSTKLEDSAMYFCASSPSGATTGELFFGEGSRLTVL.

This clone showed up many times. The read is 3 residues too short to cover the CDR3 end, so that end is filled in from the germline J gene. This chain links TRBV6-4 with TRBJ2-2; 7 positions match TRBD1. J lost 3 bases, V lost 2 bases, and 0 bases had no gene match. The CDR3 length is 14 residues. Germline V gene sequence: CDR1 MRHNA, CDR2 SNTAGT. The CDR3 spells CASSDRGHTGELFF. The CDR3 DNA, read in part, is TGTGCCAGCAGTGACAGGGGGCACACCGGGGAG.

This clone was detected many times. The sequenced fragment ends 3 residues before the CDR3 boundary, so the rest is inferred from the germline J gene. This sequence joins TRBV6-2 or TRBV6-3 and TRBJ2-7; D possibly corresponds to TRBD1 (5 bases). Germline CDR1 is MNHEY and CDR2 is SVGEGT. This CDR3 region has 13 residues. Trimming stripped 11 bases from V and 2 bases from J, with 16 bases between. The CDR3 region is CAAAPQGPYEQYF. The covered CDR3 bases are TGTGCCGCAGCACCCCAGGGCCCCTACGAG.